Presented here are 18 T cell receptor beta chains from one specimen sequenced in a study of blood T cell repertoires in COVID-19. Measured with immunoSEQ multiplex PCR; TCRdb has only the in-frame clones, and not every one. The data show some 220,000 clones, around four fifths seen once. The sequenced sample was peripheral blood. These receptor sequences come from a woman aged 65 to 85 with COVID-19, enrolled during active disease.

The chain is built from TRBV2 and TRBJ1-5; perhaps TRBD1 as D (6 bases). V was cut by 6 bases and J by 4 bases, with 13 bases left in between. Germline values: CDR1 SNHLY, CDR2 FYNNEI. The CDR3 runs 14 residues. The CDR3 DNA reads as TGTGCCAGCAGGGGGGCCTCGAAAAATCAGCCCCAGCATTTT. Encoded protein: CASRGASKNQPQHF.

The genes are TRBV6-1 and TRBJ1-5; a weak D match, TRBD1 (5 bases). The CDR3 sequence is 15 residues long. Trimming left V 1 base short and J 0 bases short, with 7 bases between. Germline CDR1 is MNHNS and CDR2 is SASEGT. The CDR3 sequence is CASSEGGYSNQPQHF. CDR3 DNA sequence: TGTGCCAGCAGTGAAGGGGGCTATAGCAATCAGCCCCAGCATTTT.

About this clone: Different DNA sequences within this sample yield the same CDR3. The chain has TRBV7-9 and TRBJ2-7; D not resolved. CDR1 is SEHNR and CDR2 is FQNEAQ in the germline V gene (reference sequence). CDR3 length: 11 amino acids. The V end lost 5 bases, the J end lost 5 bases, and 7 bases lay between the germline ends. For the CDR3, the DNA is TGTGCCAGCAGCCCTCGGGACGAGCAGTACTTC. This sequence encodes CASSPRDEQYF.

The gene calls are TRBV5-8 and TRBJ2-5; D may be TRBD1 (6 bases). V was shortened by 0 bases and J by 5 bases, with 23 bases between the two germline ends. The CDR3 is made up of 18 amino acids. Per germline, CDR1 SGHTS and CDR2 YDEGEE. CDR3 amino acids: CASSLGWGQASLVETQYF. DNA of the CDR3: TGTGCCAGCAGCTTGGGGTGGGGGCAGGCGAGCCTTGTGGAGACCCAGTACTTC.

The chain couples TRBV6-5 to TRBJ2-7; D may be TRBD1 (6 bases). CDR1 and CDR2 from the germline V gene are MNHEY and SVGAGI. The CDR3 extends over 14 amino acids. The V and J ends lost 2 bases and 2 bases respectively, with 10 bases between them. CDR3 DNA: TGTGCCAGCAGTTACCAGGGACACCCCTACGAGCAGTACTTC. This codes for CASSYQGHPYEQYF.

The chain couples TRBV5-4 to TRBJ2-6; possible D gene TRBD2, 6 bases. With 0 bases removed from V and 0 bases from J, the gap between germline ends came to 16 bases. Germline lookup yields CDR1 SGHNT and CDR2 YYREEE (reference sequence). CDR3 length equals 19 residues. CDR3 coding DNA: TGTGCCAGCAGCTTGGGGAGGGGCCGTCAGAGCTCTGGGGCCAACGTCCTGACTTTC. Translation gives CASSLGRGRQSSGANVLTF.

The chain employs TRBV7-9 and TRBJ1-1, with 7 bases lining up with TRBD1. Germline V lookup: CDR1 SEHNR, CDR2 FQNEAQ (reference sequence). The CDR3 spans 14 residues. Trimming took 5 bases from V and 2 from J; bases not matched to a gene: 5. DNA for the CDR3: TGTGCCAGCAGCAACACAGGGGTTAACACTGAAGCTTTCTTT. Amino acid sequence: CASSNTGVNTEAFF.

This rearrangement joins TRBV6-5 to TRBJ1-5; tentatively, D is TRBD1 (6 bases). The CDR3 runs 15 residues. CDR1 is MNHEY and CDR2 is SVGAGI in the germline V gene. The germline V and J ends were trimmed by 6 bases and 2 bases, with 14 bases remaining between them. The CDR3 bases are TGTGCCAGCAGCCGAGACAGGAATGGCAATCAGCCCCAGCATTTT. Protein product: CASSRDRNGNQPQHF.

The gene calls are TRBV19 and TRBJ2-7, with 7 bases aligning to TRBD1. V was clipped by 5 bases and J by 4 bases; unmatched bases: 11. The CDR3 runs to 15 residues. Per the germline V gene, CDR1 is LNHDA and CDR2 is SQIVND (reference sequence). As DNA, the CDR3 is TGTGCCAGTAGTCCCCGGACAGGAAGCCATTACGAGCAGTACTTC. This encodes CASSPRTGSHYEQYF. The whole variable domain, filled in from reference TRBV19 and TRBJ2-7, reads DGGITQSPKYLFRKEGQNVTLSCEQNLNHDAMYWYRQDPGQGLRLIYYSQIVNDFQKGDIAEGYSVSREKKESFPLTVTSAQKNPTAFYLCASSPRTGSHYEQYFGPGTRLTVT.

The rearrangement links TRBV19 to TRBJ2-7, with D possibly matching TRBD1 (5 bases). V was shortened by 2 bases and J by 2 bases, with 10 bases between the two germline ends. Germline V CDR1 and CDR2: LNHDA, SQIVND (reference sequence). The CDR3 extends over 14 amino acids. The DNA for the CDR3 is TGTGCCAGTAGTATACAGGGTTACACCTACGAGCAGTACTTC. It yields the protein CASSIQGYTYEQYF.

The rearrangement uses TRBV27 and TRBJ1-1; a weak D match, TRBD1 (5 bases). The germline gives CDR1 MNHEY, CDR2 SMNVEV (reference sequence). The CDR3 contains 13 residues. The V gene lost 5 bases and the J gene lost 4 bases, with 11 bases spanning the gap. The CDR3 sequence: CASSGRGGTEAFF. DNA of the CDR3: TGTGCCAGCAGTGGGCGGGGGGGCACTGAAGCTTTCTTT.

The gene calls are TRBV30 and TRBJ2-2, with 7 bases identical to TRBD2. The length of the CDR3 is 16 residues. The ends lost 3 bases at V and 1 base at J; junction bases unmatched: 8. CDR1 and CDR2 from the germline V gene are GTSNPN and SVGIG (reference sequence). DNA of the CDR3: TGTGCCTGGAGAAGTGGGAGGGCGAGGAACACCGGGGAGCTGTTTTTT. Translated, it gives CAWRSGRARNTGELFF.

In its sample, this clone was seen a few times. The CDR3 protein is CASTIAISHDTQYF. Here the CDR3 DNA reads TGTGCCAGCACCATAGCCATTTCCCATGATACGCAGTATTTT. The chain joins TRBV28 to TRBJ2-3; D is uncertain. The CDR3 is 14 residues long. Deletions cut 7 bases from V and 6 bases from J, with 17 bases between. Germline values: CDR1 MDHEN, CDR2 SYDVKM.

Points on this clone: Compared with germline, one end of the junction differs, possibly owing to a read error. The chain has TRBV30 and TRBJ2-7; 8 bases align to TRBD2. The germline V gene encodes CDR1 GTSNPN and CDR2 SVGIG (reference sequence). The CDR3 covers 11 residues. In nucleotides, the CDR3 is TGTGCTACCTCGGGAGGGGGACACGGGATCTTC. This codes for CATSGGGHGIF.

V and J are TRBV5-4 and TRBJ2-7, with 11 nucleotides matching TRBD1. Germline CDR1 reads SGHNT; CDR2 reads YYREEE (reference sequence). The CDR3 is 17 amino acids. With 4 bases clipped from V and 6 bases from J, the junction kept 15 bases outside the gene matches. CDR3 DNA: TGTGCCAGCAGCCCACAAGCCCCTGGGACAGGGGGTCGCGAGCAGTACTTC. Amino acids: CASSPQAPGTGGREQYF.

This chain links TRBV7-2 with TRBJ2-1, with 8 bases fitting TRBD2. The CDR3 sequence is 16 residues long. Germline lookup yields CDR1 SGHTA and CDR2 FQGNSA. V shed 2 bases, J shed 4 bases, and the junction held 7 bases outside the gene matches. CDR3 amino acids: CASSLRSSGSYNEQFF. CDR3 nucleotide sequence: TGTGCCAGCAGCTTAAGGTCGAGCGGGAGTTACAATGAGCAGTTCTTC.

The chain combines TRBV5-1 with TRBJ1-1; 7 bases line up with TRBD1. V dropped 2 bases and J dropped 4; count of bases not matched to a gene: 5. CDR3 length: 14 amino acids. The germline CDR1 and CDR2 sequences are SGHRS and YFSETQ. CDR3 bases: TGCGCCAGCAGCTTAACAGGGGAACGCACTGAAGCTTTCTTT. Its protein product is CASSLTGERTEAFF.

The CDR3: CASSPTGRVSAFF. The CDR3 DNA reads TGTGCCAGCAGCCCCACAGGGAGGGTTTCAGCTTTCTTT. The V and J genes are TRBV27 and TRBJ1-1; TRBD1 might be the D (6 bases). The germline V and J ends were trimmed by 6 bases and 10 bases, with 18 bases remaining between them. Germline CDR1 MNHEY, CDR2 SMNVEV (reference sequence). The CDR3 length is 13 residues.